This T cell receptor beta chain was retrieved from a study of T cell responses to AZD1222 COVID-19 vaccine. This clone showed up just a few times. Its antigen is not identified. Whole-study findings and limits: None of the repertoires were sampled until the peak T cell response had passed.

TCRdb's table, derived via immunoSEQ multiplex PCR, lists solely in-frame clones and lacks some. The sample contains roughly 150,000 clones, roughly 93% of which appear only once. The receptor comes from an adult who received the AZD1222 COVID-19 vaccine. This material consisted of peripheral blood, taken 28 days after the second AZD1222 dose.

CDR3 protein: CASSFTSGNYYEQYF. The CDR3 bases are TGTGCCAGCAGCTTCACATCGGGGAACTACTACGAGCAGTACTTC. V gene TRBV5-8 combines with J gene TRBJ2-7; D is possibly TRBD2 (5 bases). This CDR3 comprises 15 residues. V was clipped by 2 bases and J by 3 bases, with 15 bases between them. CDR1 is SGHTS and CDR2 is YDEGEE in the germline V gene.